The 17 T cell receptor beta chains presented below share a single source sample, sequenced in a study of blood T cell repertoires in COVID-19. Here immunoSEQ multiplex PCR was the method, and the copy in TCRdb shows in-frame clones only, minus some. The sample contains about 200,000 clones, 86% of which appear only once. The sequenced sample consisted of PBMCs or T cells enriched from blood (not recorded which). The receptors stem from a man aged 40-49 years with acute COVID-19.

This chain joins TRBV3-1 (or the pseudogene TRBV3-2) and TRBJ1-4, with D maybe TRBD1 (5 bases). Trimming cost V 2 bases and J 4 bases, with 14 bases left between them. The CDR3 is 16 amino acids. Germline CDR1 and CDR2: LGHDT and YNNKEL (reference sequence). The CDR3, as DNA: TGTGCCAGCAGCCAACTAAAGGGGAGGGGTAATGAAAAACTGTTTTTT. Its translation: CASSQLKGRGNEKLFF.

The V call is TRBV7-2, the J call TRBJ2-1; TRBD1 agrees at 7 bases. Trimming at V came to 1 base and at J to 6 bases, leaving 0 bases not matched to a gene. In germline, CDR1 is SGHTA, CDR2 FQGNSA. The CDR3 is 13 amino acids. CDR3 bases: TGTGCCAGCAGCTTAGGACAGGGCAATGAGCAGTTCTTC. This gives the protein CASSLGQGNEQFF.

This chain links TRBV7-3 with TRBJ2-3; D might be TRBD1 (5 bases). Germline values: CDR1 SGHTA, CDR2 FQGTGA. Trimming took 4 bases from V and 2 from J, leaving 10 bases between them. This CDR3 is built from 14 residues. The CDR3: CASSSLTVTDTQYF. In nucleotides, the CDR3 is TGTGCCAGCAGCTCCCTGACAGTCACAGATACGCAGTATTTT.

The chain recombines TRBV5-1 with TRBJ1-2, with TRBD1 matching over 11 bases. Germline lookup yields CDR1 SGHRS and CDR2 YFSETQ. J gave up 6 bases and V 2 bases, and 3 bases lay outside the gene matches. The CDR3 is 14 amino acids. The DNA of the CDR3 is TGCGCCAGCAGCTTAATGGGACAGGGGGATGGCTACACCTTC. Its translation: CASSLMGQGDGYTF. The variable domain in full, with the rest retrieved from reference TRBV5-1 and TRBJ1-2, is KAGVTQTPRYLIKTRGQQVTLSCSPISGHRSVSWYQQTPGQGLQFLFEYFSETQRNKGNFPGRFSGRQFSNSRSEMNVSTLELGDSALYLCASSLMGQGDGYTFGSGTRLTVV.

The chain employs TRBV6-5 and TRBJ1-4; possibly TRBD1 for D (5 bases). Germline V lookup: CDR1 MNHEY, CDR2 SVGAGI. The CDR3 sequence is 14 residues long. Trimming cost V 7 bases and J 7 bases, with 16 bases left between them. CDR3: CASKEQVSSEKLFF. The CDR3 DNA sequence: TGTGCCAGCAAAGAACAGGTGTCTTCTGAAAAACTGTTTTTT.

This clone was counted once. The chain has TRBV7-3 and TRBJ2-1; D may be TRBD2 (6 bases). The CDR3 is made up of 15 amino acids. The germline V gene has CDR1 SGHTA and CDR2 FQGTGA. Deletions cut 5 bases from V and 5 bases from J, with 16 bases between. CDR3 nucleotide sequence: TGTGCCAGCAGCCCACCGGGACTCGCAGACAATGAGCAGTTCTTC. Translating gives CASSPPGLADNEQFF.

The V call is TRBV6-5, the J call TRBJ1-2, with 7 bases lining up with TRBD1. V dropped 5 bases and J dropped 0; count of bases not matched to a gene: 3. The CDR3 is made up of 14 amino acids. CDR1 is MNHEY and CDR2 is SVGAGI in the germline V gene. The CDR3 DNA reads as TGTGCCAGCAGTATTCAGGGGGCTAACTATGGCTACACCTTC. Translation gives CASSIQGANYGYTF.

This clone was seen only once. The V call is TRBV29-1, the J call TRBJ1-5; a weak D match, TRBD1 (6 bases). Trimming pared 0 bases from V and 5 bases from J, leaving 11 bases between. The CDR3 is 14 amino acids. The germline CDR1 and CDR2 sequences are SQVTM and ANQGSEA. CDR3 nucleotide sequence: TGCAGCGTTGAAGATAGAAGGGGGTATCAGCCCCAGCATTTT. Protein sequence: CSVEDRRGYQPQHF. Full variable domain (outside the CDR3, taken from reference TRBV29-1 and TRBJ1-5): SAVISQKPSRDICQRGTSLTIQCQVDSQVTMMFWYRQQPGQSLTLIATANQGSEATYESGFVIDKFPISRPNLTFSTLTVSNMSPEDSSIYLCSVEDRRGYQPQHFGDGTRLSIL.

The rearrangement links TRBV3-1 (or the pseudogene TRBV3-2) to TRBJ2-2; tentative D call: TRBD2 (5 bases). The CDR3 has 14 residues. The germline V and J ends were trimmed by 5 bases and 4 bases, with 11 bases remaining between them. In germline, CDR1 is LGHDT, CDR2 YNNKEL (reference sequence). The CDR3 loop reads CASSAGLPTGELFF. The DNA for the CDR3 is TGTGCCAGCAGCGCTGGACTGCCCACCGGGGAGCTGTTTTTT.

This chain links TRBV2 with TRBJ2-1; possible D gene TRBD2, 6 bases. Between the trimmed V and J ends, which lost 6 bases and 0 bases, there was a span of 6 bases. In germline, CDR1 is SNHLY, CDR2 FYNNEI. The CDR3 is made up of 13 amino acids. The CDR3 is CASSGSSYNEQFF. CDR3 nucleotides: TGTGCCAGCAGCGGGAGCTCCTACAATGAGCAGTTCTTC.

This chain connects TRBV6-5 to TRBJ2-7; the match to TRBD2 covers 7 bases. With 8 bases clipped from V and 0 bases from J, the junction kept 4 bases outside the gene matches. There are 13 residues in the CDR3. The germline V gene has CDR1 MNHEY and CDR2 SVGAGI. The DNA for the CDR3 is TGTGCCAGCTTTAGCGGGTACTCCTACGAGCAGTACTTC. Its protein is CASFSGYSYEQYF.

J is TRBJ2-2 and V is TRBV10-2, with 12 bases aligning to TRBD2. J lost 0 bases, V lost 8 bases, and 16 bases had no gene match. CDR1 and CDR2 from the germline V gene are WSHSY and SAAADI. The CDR3 runs to 20 residues. This chain's CDR3 is CASYHAWLAGGLPNTGELFF. DNA of the CDR3: TGCGCCAGCTATCATGCTTGGCTAGCGGGAGGGTTACCGAACACCGGGGAGCTGTTTTTT.

The chain uses TRBV2 and TRBJ1-2; D not resolved. V was cut by 3 bases and J by 4 bases, with 6 bases left in between. Germline-derived CDR1 and CDR2 are SNHLY and FYNNEI. This CDR3 has 12 amino acids. CDR3 loop: CASSEAFYGYTF. As DNA, the CDR3 is TGTGCCAGCAGTGAGGCCTTCTATGGCTACACCTTC.

The chain couples TRBV18 to TRBJ2-7; D is possibly TRBD2 (5 bases). CDR1 and CDR2 (germline): KGHSH, LQKENI. The ends were cut back, 5 bases at V and 1 base at J, with 9 bases in the middle. This CDR3 is built from 13 residues. CDR3 protein: CASSNRESYEQYF. The CDR3 nucleotides are TGTGCCAGCTCAAACCGGGAATCCTACGAGCAGTACTTC.

In regard to this clone: The junction and the germline gene differ at one end; a read error may be behind it. The rearrangement uses TRBV20-1 and TRBJ2-3; 10 bases agree with TRBD2. CDR3 length equals 11 residues. Germline V CDR1 and CDR2: DFQATT, SNEGSKA (reference sequence). The CDR3 region has the DNA TGCAGTGCTATTAGCAGCGGGAGGGCCCTATTT. As protein: CSAISSGRALF.

The J gene is TRBJ2-3, the V gene TRBV5-1, with a possible D match to TRBD2 (6 bases). Trimming removed 0 bases from V and 5 bases from J, with 7 bases in between. The CDR3 runs 13 residues. Germline assignment: CDR1 SGHRS and CDR2 YFSETQ. Here the CDR3 DNA reads TGCGCCAGCAGCTTGGGGAGGGGAGATACGCAGTATTTT. It yields the protein CASSLGRGDTQYF.

The gene calls are TRBV19 and TRBJ2-3, with D possibly matching TRBD2 (5 bases). The CDR3 covers 15 residues. Germline CDR1 is LNHDA and CDR2 is SQIVND (reference sequence). V shed 1 base and J shed 1 base, with 9 bases lying between them. The CDR3 DNA reads TGTGCCAGTAGTATAGTCCCCGGGGGCACAGATACGCAGTATTTT. Its translation: CASSIVPGGTDTQYF.